The 25 T cell receptor beta chains given below trace back to one sample, sequenced in a study of cytotoxic CD8 clonotypes in ibrutinib-treated CLL (dated by TCRdb to about 2021). Receptor amplification or capture employed the immunoSEQ multiplex PCR assay. The immuneACCESS repertoire file appears here via TCRdb, limited to in-frame rearrangements. These files lack a portion of the clones; in checked studies, under half of the deficit traces to unresolved V genes, and the cause of the others is not known. For this sample the table gives approximately 300,000 clones, of which around four fifths were detected only once. Clones ranked in the top ten supply over 6.5% of the sample. Material: PBMCs, obtained before ibrutinib treatment. These receptor sequences come from a human donor with chronic lymphocytic leukemia.

This clone was seen at least ten times. The CDR3 sequence is CASRTDGSGANVLTF. The CDR3, as DNA: TGTGCCAGCAGGACGGACGGCTCTGGGGCCAACGTCCTGACTTTC. The rearrangement links TRBV5-4 to TRBJ2-6, with D unresolved. CDR1 is SGHNT and CDR2 is YYREEE in the germline V gene (reference sequence). The CDR3 is made up of 15 amino acids. V lost 5 bases to trimming and J lost 0 bases, with 9 bases between them. Supplemented by reference TRBV5-4 and TRBJ2-6, the full variable domain reads ETGVTQSPTHLIKTRGQQVTLRCSSQSGHNTVSWYQQALGQGPQFIFQYYREEENGRGNFPPRFSGLQFPNYSSELNVNALELDDSALYLCASRTDGSGANVLTFGAGSRLTVL.

The chain recombines TRBV5-1 with TRBJ1-4; D gene unclear. V lost 0 bases, J lost 8 bases, and 11 bases lay in between. CDR3 length: 14 amino acids. Germline values: CDR1 SGHRS, CDR2 YFSETQ. CDR3 sequence reads: CASSLGPGGEKLFF. CDR3 bases: TGCGCCAGCAGCTTGGGGCCGGGTGGCGAAAAACTGTTTTTT.

The chain links TRBV6-4 to TRBJ2-3; 8 bases line up with TRBD1. Germline CDR1 is MRHNA and CDR2 is SNTAGT. J gave up 3 bases and V 6 bases, and 8 bases lay outside the gene matches. The CDR3 consists of 15 residues. CDR3 loop: CASSPGQGFTDTQYF. DNA for the CDR3: TGTGCCAGCAGCCCAGGACAGGGTTTTACAGATACGCAGTATTTT.

The rearrangement links TRBV27 to TRBJ1-2, with 7 bases lining up with TRBD1. Trimming took 6 bases from V and 4 from J; bases not matched to a gene: 5. Germline V lookup: CDR1 MNHEY, CDR2 SMNVEV (reference sequence). The CDR3 runs 13 residues. CDR3 coding DNA: TGTGCCAGCAGCGACGGGACAGCCTATGGCTACACCTTC. It specifies CASSDGTAYGYTF.

This sequence joins TRBV4-2 and TRBJ2-5; a weak D match, TRBD1 (6 bases). Germline V gene data show CDR1 as LGHNA and CDR2 as YNFKEQ. The CDR3 loop spans 15 amino acids. Trimming took off 1 base at V and 0 bases at J, with 9 bases between the two ends. The chain's CDR3 is CASSQANRDQETQYF. The CDR3 coding sequence is TGTGCCAGCAGCCAAGCCAACAGGGACCAAGAGACCCAGTACTTC.

A few counts support this clone. Other DNA sequences in the sample encode the same CDR3. The chain is built from TRBV5-1 and TRBJ2-7, with 11 bases identical to TRBD2. Looked up from germline, CDR1 is SGHRS and CDR2 is YFSETQ. The CDR3 length is 15 residues. With 0 bases clipped from V and 4 bases from J, the junction kept 3 bases outside the gene matches. CDR3 sequence (DNA): TGCGCCAGCAGCTTGGTGCTAGCGGGAGGTTACGAGCAGTACTTC. Amino acids: CASSLVLAGGYEQYF.

This rearrangement joins TRBV7-2 to TRBJ2-1, with D tentatively TRBD2 (6 bases). Between the trimmed V and J ends, which lost 1 base and 4 bases, there was a span of 14 bases. The CDR3 sequence is 16 residues long. In germline, CDR1 is SGHTA, CDR2 FQGNSA. The CDR3 DNA reads as TGTGCCAGCAGCTTAGGTCCCAGGGAGGCTTACAATGAGCAGTTCTTC. This codes for CASSLGPREAYNEQFF.

The chain carries TRBV15 and TRBJ2-1, with TRBD2 as a possible D gene (5 bases). Germline values: CDR1 LNHNV, CDR2 YYDKDF (reference sequence). CDR3 length equals 15 residues. Trimming shortened V by 5 bases and J by 4 bases, and 15 bases separated the two germline ends. Written as DNA, the CDR3 is TGTGCCACCAGCCTCGGACTCAGAAAATACAATGAGCAGTTCTTC. Amino acids: CATSLGLRKYNEQFF.

The genes are TRBV5-1 and TRBJ2-7; 12 bases are a match to TRBD1. Germline V lookup: CDR1 SGHRS, CDR2 YFSETQ. Losses at the gene ends were 3 bases for V and 6 bases for J; bases not matched to a gene: 7. The CDR3 contains 15 residues. The CDR3 DNA is TGCGCCAGCAGCTCCCCGGGACAGGGGGCTCGCGAGCAGTACTTC. Translating gives CASSSPGQGAREQYF.

This clone has just one count. This rearrangement joins TRBV10-3 to TRBJ2-1; D possibly corresponds to TRBD2 (6 bases). Trimming took 2 bases from V and 9 from J, leaving 14 bases between them. The germline CDR1 and CDR2 sequences are ENHRY and SYGVKD. This CDR3 has 14 amino acids. CDR3 loop: CAISEPGTLAEQFF. DNA of the CDR3: TGTGCCATCAGTGAGCCTGGGACTCTTGCTGAGCAGTTCTTC.

The CDR3 DNA is TGTGCCAGTAGTATGGCCGGAGGGGGCTACACCTTC. Residues: CASSMAGGGYTF. The chain combines TRBV19 with TRBJ1-2; no clear D. Germline loops: CDR1 LNHDA, CDR2 SQIVND (reference sequence). CDR3 length equals 12 residues. V was cut by 3 bases and J by 8 bases, with 10 bases left in between.

This clone was counted only a few times. V usage is TRBV27 and J usage is TRBJ2-3; 9 positions agree with TRBD2. Germline-derived CDR1 and CDR2 are MNHEY and SMNVEV (reference sequence). This CDR3 is built from 15 residues. V dropped 3 bases and J dropped 3; count of bases not matched to a gene: 4. CDR3 loop: CASSLVAGATDTQYF. Here the CDR3 DNA reads TGTGCCAGCAGTTTGGTAGCGGGAGCAACAGATACGCAGTATTTT.

The chain combines TRBV27 with TRBJ2-7; 8 bases align to TRBD1. CDR1 MNHEY and CDR2 SMNVEV come from the germline V gene (reference sequence). The CDR3 extends over 14 amino acids. With V trimmed by 5 bases and J by 6 bases, 9 bases remained unmatched. The CDR3 reads CASSPGQGSREQYF. The CDR3 coding sequence is TGTGCCAGCAGTCCTGGACAGGGTAGCCGCGAGCAGTACTTC.

The chain links TRBV9 to TRBJ2-3; D ambiguous. CDR1 is SGDLS, CDR2 YYNGEE, per germline. CDR3 size: 15 residues. V was pared by 0 bases and J by 0 bases, with 8 bases between. CDR3 sequence: CASSVGLSSTDTQYF. CDR3 nucleotides: TGTGCCAGCAGCGTAGGGTTGAGTAGCACAGATACGCAGTATTTT.

The rearrangement joins TRBV2 to TRBJ1-3; D gene unclear. This CDR3 has 17 amino acids. The germline V gene has CDR1 SNHLY and CDR2 FYNNEI. The V gene lost 4 bases and the J gene lost 1 base, with 17 bases spanning the gap. CDR3 residues: CASSAGAFRVSGNTIYF. As DNA, the CDR3 is TGTGCCAGCAGTGCCGGTGCCTTCCGAGTATCTGGAAACACCATATATTTT.

This clone was recorded only once. The chain is built from TRBV6-1 and TRBJ2-2, with TRBD1 matching over 8 bases. The CDR3 is 15 residues long. Germline trimming cut 3 bases from V and 4 bases from J; bases unmatched to any gene: 4. Germline V gene lookup returns CDR1 MNHNS and CDR2 SASEGT. The CDR3 reads CASSDPGQGTGELFF. The CDR3, as DNA: TGTGCCAGCAGTGACCCTGGACAGGGCACCGGGGAGCTGTTTTTT.

This sequence joins TRBV4-1 and TRBJ1-1; D not resolved. Germline V gene sequence: CDR1 MGHRA, CDR2 YSYEKL. This CDR3 is 14 amino acids long. Trimming shortened V by 1 base and J by 0 bases, and 6 bases separated the two germline ends. The CDR3 region is CASSQADLNTEAFF. In DNA, the CDR3 is TGCGCCAGCAGCCAAGCGGACTTGAACACTGAAGCTTTCTTT.

The chain has TRBV4-1 and TRBJ2-7, with TRBD2 matching 12 bases. The V gene end was trimmed by 1 base and the J gene end by 2 bases; junction bases not matched to a gene: 3. This CDR3 region has 16 residues. Germline loops: CDR1 MGHRA, CDR2 YSYEKL. CDR3 nucleotides: TGCGCCAGCAGCCAAGCTAGCGGGAGGGGGCCCTACGAGCAGTACTTC. This gives the protein CASSQASGRGPYEQYF.

The chain couples TRBV30 to TRBJ2-7; D unresolved. The CDR3 sequence is 16 residues long. V was pared by 5 bases and J by 0 bases, with 20 bases between. Germline V gene lookup returns CDR1 GTSNPN and CDR2 SVGIG (reference sequence). Here the CDR3 DNA reads TGTGCCTGGCAACCCTACCTAACTCGAGGCTCCTACGAGCAGTACTTC. This codes for CAWQPYLTRGSYEQYF.

The chain uses TRBV9 and TRBJ1-2; D remains unclear. V was shortened by 3 bases and J by 5 bases, with 11 bases between the two germline ends. CDR3 size: 13 residues. The germline V gene has CDR1 SGDLS and CDR2 YYNGEE. The CDR3 here is CASSGVRDYGYTF. The CDR3 nucleotides read TGTGCCAGCAGCGGCGTGAGGGATTATGGCTACACCTTC.

This clone was recorded once. The chain couples TRBV6-6 to TRBJ2-7; the D call may be TRBD1 or TRBD2 (6 bases each). There are 13 residues in the CDR3. Trimming took 7 bases from V and 2 from J, leaving 12 bases between them. Germline CDR1 and CDR2: MNHNY and SVGAGI (reference sequence). The DNA for the CDR3 is TGTGCCAGCACTCTAGGGGGGACCTACGAGCAGTACTTC. This gives the protein CASTLGGTYEQYF.

The chain carries TRBV19 and TRBJ1-2; 7 positions match TRBD1. This CDR3 region has 13 residues. Germline-derived CDR1 and CDR2 are LNHDA and SQIVND (reference sequence). The trim removed 6 bases at V and 8 bases at J, leaving 9 bases unmatched. The CDR3: CASRTSGGYGYTF. The CDR3, as DNA: TGTGCCAGTAGGACATCAGGGGGGTACGGCTACACCTTC.

The chain links TRBV5-6 to TRBJ2-1, with TRBD2 matching 8 bases. The CDR3 is 16 amino acids. Germline CDR1 SGHDT, CDR2 YYEEEE. Germline trimming cut 0 bases from V and 4 bases from J; bases unmatched to any gene: 6. CDR3 nucleotides: TGTGCCAGCAGCTTGGTGCGCGGGAGGACGTACAATGAGCAGTTCTTC. Translating gives CASSLVRGRTYNEQFF.

V is TRBV13 and J is TRBJ2-7; unclear D gene. Trimming removed 8 bases at V and 3 bases at J, with 14 bases between. The CDR3 is 13 residues long. In germline, CDR1 is PRHDT, CDR2 FYEKMQ (reference sequence). This CDR3 reads CASSRDPFYEQYF. CDR3 sequence (DNA): TGTGCCAGCTCTAGAGACCCGTTCTACGAGCAGTACTTC.

CDR3 region: CASSQVGTQPYEQYF. CDR3 in DNA: TGTGCCAGCAGCCAAGTAGGGACTCAACCCTACGAGCAGTACTTC. The chain employs TRBV14 and TRBJ2-7, with a possible D match to TRBD2 (6 bases). CDR1 and CDR2 from the germline V gene are SGHDN and FVKESK. The CDR3 length is 15 residues. V was trimmed by 1 base and J by 2 bases, leaving 12 bases between them.